What follows are 15 T cell receptor beta chains derived from one specimen sequenced in a study of response to subunit inactivated influenza vaccine. MiXCR, applied by TCRdb to the RT-PCR reads, yields one record per CDR3 protein. The sample yields a few hundred thousand distinct CDR3 sequences, roughly 12% seen once. These data were also reused for a study on T cells expressing NK-cell markers. That work states: It was by 5'RACE template switching with UMIs that TCR beta cDNA was made.

The sequencing used PBMCs from blood, collected on the day of vaccination. These receptors were taken from a man between 50 and 59 years old who received an inactivated influenza vaccine.

This clonotype appeared a few times. The rearrangement joins TRBV20-1 to TRBJ2-3, with D uncertain. Trimming removed 6 bases from V and 2 bases from J, with 18 bases in between. The CDR3 contains 15 residues. Per the germline V gene, CDR1 is DFQATT and CDR2 is SNEGSKA (reference sequence). CDR3 protein: CSAVPLADNTDTQYF. CDR3 nucleotides: TGCAGTGCCGTCCCCTTGGCGGATAACACAGATACGCAGTATTTT.

At least ten counts were recorded for this clonotype. The genes are TRBV6-1 and TRBJ2-1; TRBD2 might be the D (6 bases). This CDR3 has 15 amino acids. Trimming pared 7 bases from V and 5 bases from J, leaving 18 bases between. In germline, CDR1 is MNHNS, CDR2 SASEGT. CDR3 protein: CASKRPGLPDNEQFF. The CDR3 DNA sequence: TGTGCCAGCAAGCGTCCGGGACTTCCTGACAATGAGCAGTTCTTC.

This clonotype occurred a few times. The chain links TRBV2 to TRBJ2-5; possibly TRBD1 or TRBD2 for D (5 bases each). The CDR3 contains 14 residues. V lost 6 bases and J lost 4, with 15 bases in between. Germline CDR1 is SNHLY and CDR2 is FYNNEI. The CDR3 region has the DNA TGTGCCAGCAGGTGGGGAGAGGGGCCAGAGACCCAGTACTTC. Translated, it gives CASRWGEGPETQYF.

The rearrangement links TRBV4-3 to TRBJ2-3; 8 nucleotides match TRBD1. The CDR3 has 15 residues. CDR1 LGHNA and CDR2 YSLEER come from the germline V gene. The trim removed 4 bases at V and 2 bases at J, leaving 5 bases unmatched. CDR3 in DNA: TGCGCCAGCAGCCGCGGACAGGGCTACACAGATACGCAGTATTTT. Amino acid sequence: CASSRGQGYTDTQYF.

V and J are TRBV5-1 and TRBJ2-1; the match to TRBD1 covers 9 bases. Germline trimming cut 4 bases from V and 9 bases from J; bases unmatched to any gene: 11. Germline V lookup: CDR1 SGHRS, CDR2 YFSETQ. There are 15 residues in the CDR3. The DNA for the CDR3 is TGCGCCAGCAGCCCGGGTACAGGGGGCTTGACTGAGCAGTTCTTC. Residues: CASSPGTGGLTEQFF.

This clonotype was counted a few times. The rearrangement joins TRBV5-1 to TRBJ2-3; D is undetermined. This CDR3 has 15 amino acids. Germline V lookup: CDR1 SGHRS, CDR2 YFSETQ. V gave up 0 bases and J gave up 3 bases, with 11 bases separating them. CDR3 in DNA: TGCGCCAGCAGCTTGGTTAACCCCGTAACAGATACGCAGTATTTT. Its translation: CASSLVNPVTDTQYF.

This chain links TRBV5-1 with TRBJ2-7; D assignment may be TRBD1 or TRBD2 (5 bases each). Per germline, CDR1 SGHRS and CDR2 YFSETQ. There are 13 residues in the CDR3. Trimming shortened V by 7 bases and J by 2 bases, and 13 bases separated the two germline ends. The CDR3 region is CASARGSAYEQYF. The CDR3, as DNA: TGCGCCAGCGCACGGGGCAGCGCCTACGAGCAGTACTTC.

This clonotype was observed a few times. The V and J genes are TRBV12-3 or TRBV12-4 and TRBJ2-7; 11 bases align to TRBD2. CDR3 size: 15 residues. V lost 3 bases and J lost 3; bases outside the gene matches: 4. The CDR3 nucleotides are TGTGCCAGCAGTTTTTCGACTAGCGGGATCTACGAGCAGTACTTC. Translation: CASSFSTSGIYEQYF.

This rearrangement joins TRBV11-2 to TRBJ2-7; the D is unclear. This CDR3 spans 15 amino acids. Deletions cut 0 bases from V and 4 bases from J, with 13 bases between. Germline V gene data show CDR1 as SGHAT and CDR2 as FQNNGV. CDR3 nucleotide sequence: TGTGCCAGCAGCTTAGACCGCACGCAGGTATACGAGCAGTACTTC. Its translation is CASSLDRTQVYEQYF.

This chain uses TRBV5-1 with TRBJ2-3; no definite D call. The CDR3 contains 15 residues. The V gene's germline CDR1 is SGHRS and CDR2 YFSETQ. Trimming removed 0 bases at V and 3 bases at J, with 11 bases between. The CDR3 is CASSLVPEGTDTQYF. Written as DNA, the CDR3 is TGCGCCAGCAGCTTGGTGCCGGAAGGGACAGATACGCAGTATTTT.

This clonotype was counted only a few times. The chain links TRBV5-1 to TRBJ2-2; no reliable D call. This CDR3 is 17 amino acids long. Looked up from germline, CDR1 is SGHRS and CDR2 is YFSETQ. The germline V and J ends were trimmed by 0 bases and 1 base, with 13 bases remaining between them. The CDR3 sequence: CASSLANSLMNTGELFF. The CDR3 nucleotides are TGCGCCAGCAGCTTGGCCAACAGTCTCATGAACACCGGGGAGCTGTTTTTT.

The chain is built from TRBV4-3 and TRBJ2-2; tentatively, D is TRBD1 or TRBD2 (5 bases each). This CDR3 spans 17 amino acids. In germline, CDR1 is LGHNA, CDR2 YSLEER. V was trimmed by 0 bases and J by 0 bases, leaving 11 bases between them. The CDR3 bases are TGCGCCAGCAGCCAAGATCTGCCGGGGCCGAACACCGGGGAGCTGTTTTTT. Protein sequence: CASSQDLPGPNTGELFF.

The J gene is TRBJ1-5, the V gene TRBV28; 7 bases line up with TRBD1. Germline trimming cut 3 bases from V and 0 bases from J; bases unmatched to any gene: 5. This CDR3 is built from 16 residues. Germline values: CDR1 MDHEN, CDR2 SYDVKM. The CDR3 is CASSLPGQHSNQPQHF. CDR3 in DNA: TGTGCCAGCAGTTTGCCGGGACAGCATAGCAATCAGCCCCAGCATTTT.

This chain uses TRBV28 with TRBJ2-7; D tentatively reads TRBD1 or TRBD2 (6 bases each). V was cut by 3 bases and J by 3 bases, with 24 bases left in between. This CDR3 spans 18 amino acids. Germline V gene sequence: CDR1 MDHEN, CDR2 SYDVKM. This CDR3 reads CASSFSRGEKGGFYEQYF. CDR3 sequence (DNA): TGTGCCAGCAGTTTCTCCAGGGGAGAAAAGGGAGGATTCTACGAGCAGTACTTC.

This clonotype was detected only a few times. The genes are TRBV28 and TRBJ2-1, with D hard to call. Germline values: CDR1 MDHEN, CDR2 SYDVKM. The CDR3 is made up of 12 amino acids. V was pared by 6 bases and J by 13 bases, with 16 bases between. The CDR3 DNA sequence: TGTGCCAGCAGCTCCGCGGCTACGTTACAGTTCTTC. This encodes CASSSAATLQFF.